A single sample gave rise to the 6 T cell receptor beta chains below, sequenced in a study of T cells in Graves' hyperthyroidism and ophthalmopathy. Amplified TCR beta CDR3 regions derived from RNA transcripts. Primed by the HTBI set, a first-round RT-PCR was run on the TCR CDR3. MiXCR was run by TCRdb on the multiplex PCR reads, yielding one entry per CDR3 protein. Of fewer than 550,000 distinct CDR3 sequences in the sample, approximately 15% were seen once. Material: blood. These receptors all stem from a woman under 30 with Graves' hyperthyroidism.

This chain connects TRBV7-2 to TRBJ1-1; D gene unclear. Germline loops: CDR1 SGHTA, CDR2 FQGNSA. This CDR3 spans 15 amino acids. Trimming took 5 bases from V and 2 from J, leaving 15 bases between them. In nucleotides, the CDR3 is TGTGCCAGCAGCCAAGGGCAGCGCCAAAACACTGAAGCTTTCTTT. Encoded protein: CASSQGQRQNTEAFF. The full variable domain, its missing parts supplied by reference TRBV7-2 and TRBJ1-1, is GAGVSQSPSNKVTEKGKDVELRCDPISGHTALYWYRQSLGQGLEFLIYFQGNSAPDKSGLPSDRFSAERTGGSVSTLTIQRTQQEDSAVYLCASSQGQRQNTEAFFGQGTRLTVV.

There are many counts of this clonotype. The chain employs TRBV5-1 and TRBJ2-7, with TRBD1 identical over 10 bases. The CDR3 spans 17 residues. Germline trimming cut 0 bases from V and 5 bases from J; bases unmatched to any gene: 11. Germline CDR1 is SGHRS and CDR2 is YFSETQ. The CDR3 loop reads CASSLGVLRDRGHEQYF. CDR3 sequence (DNA): TGCGCCAGCAGCTTGGGGGTGCTCCGGGACAGGGGACACGAGCAGTACTTC. The complete variable domain, with remaining parts taken from reference TRBV5-1 and TRBJ2-7, reads KAGVTQTPRYLIKTRGQQVTLSCSPISGHRSVSWYQQTPGQGLQFLFEYFSETQRNKGNFPGRFSGRQFSNSRSEMNVSTLELGDSALYLCASSLGVLRDRGHEQYFGPGTRLTVT.

The rearrangement links TRBV7-8 to TRBJ2-1, with D perhaps given as TRBD1 or TRBD2 (5 bases each). There are 18 residues in the CDR3. In germline, CDR1 is SGHVS, CDR2 FQNEAQ. V was clipped by 5 bases and J by 0 bases, with 20 bases between them. The CDR3 loop reads CASSPLGGTTSSYNEQFF. Here the CDR3 DNA reads TGTGCCAGCAGCCCCCTTGGGGGTACGACAAGCTCCTACAATGAGCAGTTCTTC. Based on the CDR3 plus reference TRBV7-8 and TRBJ2-1, the full variable domain is GAGVSQSPRYKVAKRGQDVALRCDPISGHVSLFWYQQALGQGPEFLTYFQNEAQLDKSGLPSDRFFAERPEGSVSTLKIQRTQQEDSAVYLCASSPLGGTTSSYNEQFFGPGTRLTVL.

This clonotype was seen a handful of times. This CDR3 reads CASGEVAGGTEQFF. CDR3 sequence (DNA): TGTGCCAGCGGGGAGGTAGCGGGGGGCACTGAGCAGTTCTTC. The chain employs TRBV5-4 and TRBJ2-1; 10 bases map to TRBD2. V dropped 7 bases and J dropped 9; count of bases not matched to a gene: 10. From germline, CDR1 is SGHNT and CDR2 YYREEE (reference sequence). The CDR3 extends over 14 amino acids.

This rearrangement joins TRBV5-1 to TRBJ2-7; perhaps TRBD1 as D (8 bases). In germline, CDR1 is SGHRS, CDR2 YFSETQ. V was clipped by 4 bases and J by 1 base, with 18 bases between them. The CDR3 is 16 amino acids. Here the CDR3 DNA reads TGCGCCAGCAGCGCGGTACAGGGGGGGATATCCTACGAGCAGTACTTC. Its translation is CASSAVQGGISYEQYF.

This clonotype was observed a single time. The chain employs TRBV20-1 and TRBJ2-3, with TRBD2 identical over 8 bases. This CDR3 is 14 amino acids long. Per germline, CDR1 DFQATT and CDR2 SNEGSKA (reference sequence). Trimming at V came to 7 bases and at J to 4 bases, leaving 10 bases not matched to a gene. The CDR3 DNA reads TGCAGTGAACTAGCCGGGGGGGGTGCAGATACGCAGTATTTT. It encodes CSELAGGGADTQYF.